These 23 T cell receptor beta chains were sequenced from one sample in a study of T cells in Graves' hyperthyroidism and ophthalmopathy. There were TCR beta CDR3 regions amplified from RNA transcripts. With the HTBI primer set, the TCR CDR3 went through a first round of RT-PCR. TCRdb re-called the multiplex PCR reads through MiXCR, storing one row per CDR3 protein. The sample carries under 650,000 distinct CDR3 sequences, 15% to 20% recorded once. Specimen: blood. All receptors come from a woman aged 25 to 39 with Graves' hyperthyroidism.

In this sample, this clonotype turned up many times. V is TRBV28 and J is TRBJ2-1, with a tentative D call TRBD2 (5 bases). The CDR3 sequence is 15 residues long. V lost 4 bases to trimming and J lost 6 bases, with 16 bases between them. Germline V gene sequence: CDR1 MDHEN, CDR2 SYDVKM. DNA of the CDR3: TGTGCCAGCAGTTCGAGCGGTCCAAGAGGCAATGAGCAGTTCTTC. As protein: CASSSSGPRGNEQFF.

CDR3 loop: CASTLRGGAYETQYF. In nucleotides, the CDR3 is TGTGCCAGCACCCTAAGGGGGGGGGCCTACGAGACCCAGTACTTC. This chain joins TRBV12-3 or TRBV12-4 and TRBJ2-5, with a weak D call TRBD2 (7 bases). V lost 7 bases, J lost 5 bases, and 20 bases lay in between. The CDR3 sequence is 15 residues long.

This clonotype was seen more than once but under ten times. V usage is TRBV28 and J usage is TRBJ2-7; 8 bases agree with TRBD2. This CDR3 contains 15 residues. Per germline, CDR1 MDHEN and CDR2 SYDVKM. V lost 3 bases, J lost 2 bases, and 6 bases stayed unmatched. In DNA form, the CDR3 reads TGTGCCAGCAGTTTCCGGGGGGGTCGGACCTACGAGCAGTACTTC. Its protein product is CASSFRGGRTYEQYF.

This clonotype was counted between two and nine times. V usage is TRBV9 and J usage is TRBJ1-1; D is perhaps TRBD1 (5 bases). The CDR3 is made up of 15 amino acids. Germline CDR1 is SGDLS and CDR2 is YYNGEE. V lost 0 bases to trimming and J lost 0 bases, with 9 bases between them. The CDR3 loop reads CASSVVKGLNTEAFF. CDR3 in DNA: TGTGCCAGCAGCGTAGTTAAGGGACTGAACACTGAAGCTTTCTTT.

This clonotype was recorded at least ten times. The CDR3 here is CASRDSGRRGTQYF. CDR3 DNA sequence: TGTGCCAGCAGGGATAGCGGGAGGAGGGGGACCCAGTACTTC. This chain joins TRBV6-1 and TRBJ2-5; 10 bases agree with TRBD2. Germline CDR1 and CDR2: MNHNS and SASEGT. The CDR3 is 14 amino acids. J gave up 7 bases and V 6 bases, and 8 bases lay outside the gene matches.

The rearrangement joins TRBV6-1 to TRBJ2-7; a possible D gene is TRBD2 (5 bases). The CDR3 totals 12 residues. V was clipped by 6 bases and J by 6 bases, with 12 bases between them. Germline assignment: CDR1 MNHNS and CDR2 SASEGT. The CDR3 sequence: CASSHGLGEQYF. The CDR3 bases are TGTGCCAGCAGCCACGGACTGGGCGAGCAGTACTTC.

The chain has TRBV12-3 or TRBV12-4 and TRBJ2-7; D gene unclear. The CDR3 totals 12 residues. V dropped 6 bases and J dropped 5 bases, with 11 bases sitting between them. The CDR3 nucleotides read TGTGCCAGCAGGGAGAGTAGACACGAGCAGTACTTC. Translation: CASRESRHEQYF.

This clonotype was counted between two and nine times. This rearrangement joins TRBV27 to TRBJ2-1; the D is unclear. This CDR3 spans 15 amino acids. CDR1 MNHEY and CDR2 SMNVEV come from the germline V gene (reference sequence). Trimming removed 7 bases at V and 4 bases at J, with 17 bases between. The CDR3 spells CASNPGFLPYNEQFF. DNA of the CDR3: TGTGCCAGCAACCCCGGTTTTCTCCCTTACAATGAGCAGTTCTTC.

The V gene is TRBV7-2, the J gene TRBJ2-2; D tentatively reads TRBD1 or TRBD2 (5 bases each). The CDR3 sequence is 15 residues long. Deletions cut 3 bases from V and 6 bases from J, with 14 bases between. CDR1 is SGHTA and CDR2 is FQGNSA in the germline V gene. CDR3 coding DNA: TGTGCCAGCAGCTTTGGGGGAGTGTTGTCCGGGGAGCTGTTTTTT. Encoded protein: CASSFGGVLSGELFF.

This clonotype was seen ten or more times. The rearrangement uses TRBV5-1 and TRBJ1-1; D may be TRBD1 (5 bases). The CDR3 is 14 residues long. Trimming stripped 0 bases from V and 5 bases from J, with 11 bases between. The germline CDR1 and CDR2 sequences are SGHRS and YFSETQ. The CDR3 sequence is CASSLDRPETEAFF. The CDR3 bases are TGCGCCAGCAGCTTGGACAGGCCCGAGACTGAAGCTTTCTTT. The variable domain in full, completed from reference TRBV5-1 and TRBJ1-1, reads KAGVTQTPRYLIKTRGQQVTLSCSPISGHRSVSWYQQTPGQGLQFLFEYFSETQRNKGNFPGRFSGRQFSNSRSEMNVSTLELGDSALYLCASSLDRPETEAFFGQGTRLTVV.

On this clonotype itself: The junction shows a germline mismatch at one end, possibly a read error. This chain uses TRBV2 with TRBJ2-3; the D call may be TRBD1 or TRBD2 (5 bases each). The V gene's germline CDR1 is SNHLY and CDR2 FYNNEI. The CDR3 extends over 11 amino acids. The CDR3 loop is CASRRGDGTHF. As DNA, the CDR3 is TGTGCCAGCAGGAGGGGAGACGGCACCCATTTT. Combining the CDR3 with reference TRBV2 and TRBJ2-3 gives the whole variable domain EPEVTQTPSHQVTQMGQEVILRCVPISNHLYFYWYRQILGQKVEFLVSFYNNEISEKSEIFDDQFSVERPDGSNFTLKIRSTKLEDSAMYFCASRRGDGTHFGPGTRLTVL.

This clonotype was picked up many times. CDR3 DNA: TGTGCCAGCAGCCCTCGAGGTGGAGCTGAAGCTTTCTTT. Translated: CASSPRGGAEAFF. V gene TRBV7-8 combines with J gene TRBJ1-1; the D is unclear. The germline V gene encodes CDR1 SGHVS and CDR2 FQNEAQ. Trimming shortened V by 5 bases and J by 6 bases, and 13 bases separated the two germline ends. The CDR3 is 13 amino acids.

This chain uses TRBV6-5 with TRBJ2-1; 8 positions agree with TRBD2. The tail of the sequence fits TRBJ2-7 better, so the J call may be wrong. CDR3 size: 16 residues. Germline CDR1 MNHEY, CDR2 SVGAGI. The CDR3 reads CASSYPRPAGVNEQYF. CDR3 coding DNA: TGTGCCAGCAGTTATCCCCGACCAGCGGGAGTCAATGAGCAGTACTTC.

As for this clonotype: The junction shows a germline mismatch at one end, possibly a read error. The V gene is TRBV29-1, the J gene TRBJ2-7; D is possibly TRBD1 (8 bases). Looked up from germline, CDR1 is SQVTM and CDR2 is ANQGSEA. This CDR3 is 13 amino acids long. CDR3 in amino acids: CSVELDRDYGQYF. The CDR3 nucleotides are TGCAGCGTTGAATTGGACAGGGACTACGGGCAGTACTTC.

This clonotype was observed a few times. This chain links TRBV6-1 with TRBJ1-5, with D maybe TRBD1 (6 bases). With 11 bases removed from V and 6 bases from J, the gap between germline ends came to 14 bases. Germline V gene sequence: CDR1 MNHNS, CDR2 SASEGT. This CDR3 spans 12 amino acids. This chain's CDR3 is CAVRGASQPQHF. CDR3 sequence (DNA): TGTGCCGTACGGGGGGCATCTCAGCCCCAGCATTTT.

This clonotype was detected many times. V gene TRBV28 combines with J gene TRBJ2-7; TRBD1 or TRBD2 may be the D gene (5 bases each). Per germline, CDR1 MDHEN and CDR2 SYDVKM. The CDR3 is made up of 13 amino acids. Trimming left V 6 bases short and J 2 bases short, with 11 bases between. The CDR3 DNA is TGTGCCAGCAGACTCCGGGACCCCTACGAGCAGTACTTC. Protein: CASRLRDPYEQYF.

This clonotype has a count of ten or more. The J gene is TRBJ1-4, the V gene TRBV18; 7 bases map to TRBD1. J lost 5 bases, V lost 3 bases, and 0 bases had no gene match. In germline, CDR1 is KGHSH, CDR2 LQKENI. The CDR3 runs 13 residues. The CDR3 reads CASSPGQNEKLFF. DNA of the CDR3: TGTGCCAGCTCACCGGGACAGAATGAAAAACTGTTTTTT.

This clonotype was observed a few times. The chain employs TRBV7-9 and TRBJ2-2; tentative D call: TRBD1 (5 bases). The CDR3 sequence is 15 residues long. CDR1 SEHNR and CDR2 FQNEAQ come from the germline V gene (reference sequence). The V end was cut by 6 bases, the J end by 2 bases, with 13 bases between. CDR3 loop: CASRPRGSNTGELFF. For the CDR3, the DNA is TGTGCCAGCAGACCTAGGGGCTCAAACACCGGGGAGCTGTTTTTT.

The chain uses TRBV29-1 and TRBJ2-7; unclear D gene. In germline, CDR1 is SQVTM, CDR2 ANQGSEA. The V end was cut by 5 bases, the J end by 0 bases, with 11 bases between. The CDR3 totals 13 residues. This chain's CDR3 is CSVSTRLSYEQYF. For the CDR3, the DNA is TGCAGCGTTTCGACAAGGCTCTCCTACGAGCAGTACTTC.

This clonotype has at least ten counts. The chain recombines TRBV4-1 with TRBJ2-5; 7 nucleotides line up with TRBD2. V lost 1 base to trimming and J lost 4 bases; unmatched junction nucleotides: 6. The germline V gene has CDR1 MGHRA and CDR2 YSYEKL. The CDR3 sequence is 15 residues long. The CDR3: CASSQVAGSLETQYF. The CDR3 nucleotides are TGCGCCAGCAGCCAAGTAGCGGGCAGCTTAGAGACCCAGTACTTC.

This clonotype was detected ten times or more. This rearrangement joins TRBV2 to TRBJ2-3; TRBD2 aligns across 9 bases. The V gene's germline CDR1 is SNHLY and CDR2 FYNNEI. After removal of 5 bases from V and 4 bases from J, the junction contained 10 bases not matched to a gene. The CDR3 contains 16 residues. This CDR3 is CASSHLTSGIADTQYF. The CDR3 DNA reads as TGTGCCAGCAGTCACCTGACTAGCGGCATTGCAGATACGCAGTATTTT.

This clonotype has at least ten counts. The chain links TRBV2 to TRBJ2-7; 11 bases are a match to TRBD2. From germline, CDR1 is SNHLY and CDR2 FYNNEI. The CDR3 covers 14 residues. With 11 bases clipped from V and 2 bases from J, the junction kept 8 bases outside the gene matches. The CDR3 reads CAGTVAGGPYEQYF. The CDR3 bases are TGTGCCGGGACAGTAGCGGGAGGGCCCTACGAGCAGTACTTC.

In its sample, this clonotype was seen many times. V gene TRBV20-1 combines with J gene TRBJ2-3, with D tentatively TRBD1 (6 bases). Per the germline V gene, CDR1 is DFQATT and CDR2 is SNEGSKA (reference sequence). The CDR3 has 15 amino acids. The V end was cut by 0 bases, the J end by 6 bases, with 16 bases between. CDR3 in DNA: TGCAGTGCTAGAGATAGGTTGGGGGCCCCGGATACGCAGTATTTT. It specifies CSARDRLGAPDTQYF.